This TCR beta chain was captured in a study of early T cells in non-severe SARS-CoV-2 infection. The overall study: Whole-blood bulk RNA, unsorted, was sequenced, and chains were unpaired. Notes on the study in general: A preference for anti-spike CD8 responses marked VDJdb matching, which missed private and CD4 specificities.

Individual cDNA molecules received unique molecular identifiers during library preparation. MiXCR, run by TCRdb on the 5' RACE reads, gives a single entry per CDR3 protein. The table lists about 81,000 distinct CDR3 sequences, approximately 6% of them singletons. Between the trimmed V and J ends, which lost 4 bases and 7 bases, there was a span of 18 bases. Germline-derived CDR1 and CDR2 are SGDLS and YYNGEE. The CDR3 loop spans 15 amino acids. This clonotype occurred many times. What it binds is not known. The TCR was taken from an adult who was a healthcare worker with PCR-confirmed SARS-CoV-2 infection or an uninfected control (not recorded which). This chain links TRBV9 with TRBJ2-1; D may correspond to TRBD1 or TRBD2 (5 bases each). The specimen was whole blood. In nucleotides, the CDR3 is TGTGCCAGCAGCTACCTAGACGGGTGGGGGAATGAGCAGTTCTTC. As protein: CASSYLDGWGNEQFF.